This T cell receptor beta chain was captured in a study of T cell responses to AZD1222 COVID-19 vaccine. General observations from the study: Of the AZD1222 recipients, only 5 to 7 were seropositive at baseline. A mostly white British donor set with more females was recruited, and clonal diversity was possibly underestimated.

TCRdb's table, derived via immunoSEQ multiplex PCR, lists solely in-frame clones and lacks some. There are 100,000 to 150,000 clones in the sample; about nine tenths occur only once, and around 0.99% lies in the top ten. This CDR3 is built from 15 residues. As to this clone: What it recognizes is unknown.

The analysis combined second doses at about 4 or about 12 weeks. The gene calls are TRBV21-1 and TRBJ1-5. TRBV21-1 is termed a pseudogene. The sequence came from an adult who received the AZD1222 COVID-19 vaccine. The material sequenced was peripheral blood, taken 28 days after the second AZD1222 dose. CDR3 sequence (DNA): TGTGCCAGCAGCAAAGGCGCGGGAAACAATCAGCCCCAGCATTTT. This sequence encodes CASSKGAGNNQPQHF.